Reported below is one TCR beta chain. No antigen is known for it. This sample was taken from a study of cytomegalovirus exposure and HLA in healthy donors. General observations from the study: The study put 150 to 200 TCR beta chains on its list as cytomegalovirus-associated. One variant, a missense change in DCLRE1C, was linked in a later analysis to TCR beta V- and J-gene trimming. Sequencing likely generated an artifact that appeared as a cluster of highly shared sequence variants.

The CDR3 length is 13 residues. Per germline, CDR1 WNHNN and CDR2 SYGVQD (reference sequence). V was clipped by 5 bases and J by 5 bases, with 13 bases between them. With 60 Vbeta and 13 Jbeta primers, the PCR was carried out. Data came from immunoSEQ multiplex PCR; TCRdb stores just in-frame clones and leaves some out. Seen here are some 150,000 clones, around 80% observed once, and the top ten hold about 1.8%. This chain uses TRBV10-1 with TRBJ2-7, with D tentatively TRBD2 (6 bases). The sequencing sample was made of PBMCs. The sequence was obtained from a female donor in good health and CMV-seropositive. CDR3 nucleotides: TGCGCCAGCAGTCAACGGCGGGATAACGAGCAGTACTTC. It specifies CASSQRRDNEQYF.